The text below deals with one T cell receptor (beta chain). This record belongs to a study of T cell changes during pregnancy in multiple sclerosis. Assay: immunoSEQ multiplex PCR; the TCRdb copy retains only in-frame clones and omits some. The repertoire has 70,000 to 100,000 clones, roughly 93% of them found once; the top ten carry around 4.1%. The input for sequencing was peripheral blood, taken in the first trimester of pregnancy. This sequence originates from a female donor with multiple sclerosis, enrolled in a pregnancy study.

In nucleotides, the CDR3 is TGTGCCAGCAGCTTATCAGGGATATTGTCAACTAATGAAAAACTGTTTTTT. This translates into CASSLSGILSTNEKLFF. The J gene is TRBJ1-4, the V gene TRBV11-2, with a weak D call TRBD1 (5 bases). This CDR3 has 17 residues. The V and J ends lost 2 bases and 0 bases respectively, with 13 bases between them. The germline CDR1 and CDR2 sequences are SGHAT and FQNNGV.